This TCR beta chain is from a study of CD8 T cells in ankylosing spondylitis. The germline gives CDR1 SGHRS, CDR2 YFSETQ. The CDR3 is 13 amino acids. The V end lost 3 bases, the J end lost 1 base, and 7 bases lay between the germline ends. TCRdb reprocessed the 5' RACE reads with MiXCR, giving one entry per CDR3 protein. This table holds about 500,000 distinct CDR3 sequences, 5.3% found once. Overall study results and limits: What appeared characteristic of ankylosing spondylitis blood was a TCR beta motif of eight highly homologous variants.

This clonotype was seen at least ten times. Its antigen is currently unknown. The source material was blood, either unsorted or a sorted T cell fraction (not recorded which). This clonotype was obtained from a male donor with ankylosing spondylitis. V and J are TRBV5-1 and TRBJ1-1; D gene ambiguous. In nucleotides, the CDR3 is TGCGCCAGCAGCTCAGAATGGAACACTGAAGCTTTCTTT. It specifies CASSSEWNTEAFF.